This entry is about one TCR beta chain. Trimming took off 0 bases at V and 5 bases at J, with 11 bases between the two ends. The CDR3 extends over 14 amino acids. CDR1 SGHRS and CDR2 YFSETQ come from the germline V gene. Assay used: immunoSEQ multiplex PCR; TCRdb lists only in-frame clones, some missing. Altogether 150,000 or so clones are present, 60% to 85% being singletons, with the ten largest covering roughly 1.5%. These data belong to a study of blood T cell repertoires in COVID-19. The TCR sequence derives from a man aged 80 or over with acute or convalescent COVID-19. Sequenced: peripheral blood. The chain employs TRBV5-1 and TRBJ2-5; TRBD2 might be the D (5 bases). CDR3 in DNA: TGCGCCAGCAGCTTGGCCCCGTCGGGGGAGACCCAGTACTTC. Translation: CASSLAPSGETQYF.